This TCR beta chain was identified in a study of beta chain features in type 1 diabetes. The CDR3 is 16 residues long. Trimming took off 0 bases at V and 7 bases at J, with 16 bases between the two ends. Germline V gene data show CDR1 as GTSNPN and CDR2 as SVGIG (reference sequence). Expressed TCRB transcripts got sequenced, as all isolated RNA was reverse transcribed. Naive, central memory and regulatory T cell samples yielded around 3.5 million reads on average. The assay was immunoSEQ multiplex PCR, and TCRdb's table has in-frame clones only and misses some. This sample has nearly 250,000 clones, with over 65% found just once.

The clonotype comes from a young man in good health. Sample: naive CD4+ T cells from blood. The chain has TRBV30 and TRBJ1-6; a weak D match, TRBD1 (6 bases). CDR3 region: CAWSVGSRTENSPLHF. Here the CDR3 DNA reads TGTGCCTGGAGTGTAGGCTCCAGGACAGAAAATTCACCCCTCCACTTT.